This T cell receptor (beta chain) derives from a study of blood T cell repertoires in COVID-19. This table comes from immunoSEQ multiplex PCR, and its TCRdb copy is limited to in-frame clones, with some not included. The sample shows fewer than 200,000 clones, about four fifths of them seen only once. This CDR3 contains 12 residues. CDR1 GTSNPN and CDR2 SVGIG come from the germline V gene (reference sequence). V lost 4 bases, J lost 4 bases, and 10 bases lay in between. The TCR was taken from a man between 70 and 80 years old with active or convalescent COVID-19. The chain couples TRBV30 to TRBJ1-1; D perhaps matches TRBD1 (5 bases). Sequencing was carried out using peripheral blood. The CDR3 region has the DNA TGTGCCTGGACAGGGTGGGGCACTGAAGCTTTCTTT. Translation: CAWTGWGTEAFF.